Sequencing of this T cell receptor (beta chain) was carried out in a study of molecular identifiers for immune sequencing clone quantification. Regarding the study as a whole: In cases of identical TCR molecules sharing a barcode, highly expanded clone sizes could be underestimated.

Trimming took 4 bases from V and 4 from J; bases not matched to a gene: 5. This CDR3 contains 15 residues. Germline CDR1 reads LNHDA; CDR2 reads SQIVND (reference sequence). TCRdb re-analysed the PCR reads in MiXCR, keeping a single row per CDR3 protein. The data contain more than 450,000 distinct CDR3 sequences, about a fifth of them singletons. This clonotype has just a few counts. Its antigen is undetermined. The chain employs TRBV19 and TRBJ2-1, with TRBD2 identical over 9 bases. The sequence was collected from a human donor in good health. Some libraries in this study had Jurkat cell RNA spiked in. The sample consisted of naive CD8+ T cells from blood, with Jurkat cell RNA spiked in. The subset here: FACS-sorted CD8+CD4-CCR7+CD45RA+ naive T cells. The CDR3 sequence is CASSKGLAAYNEQFF. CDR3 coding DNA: TGTGCCAGTAGTAAGGGACTAGCAGCTTACAATGAGCAGTTCTTC.